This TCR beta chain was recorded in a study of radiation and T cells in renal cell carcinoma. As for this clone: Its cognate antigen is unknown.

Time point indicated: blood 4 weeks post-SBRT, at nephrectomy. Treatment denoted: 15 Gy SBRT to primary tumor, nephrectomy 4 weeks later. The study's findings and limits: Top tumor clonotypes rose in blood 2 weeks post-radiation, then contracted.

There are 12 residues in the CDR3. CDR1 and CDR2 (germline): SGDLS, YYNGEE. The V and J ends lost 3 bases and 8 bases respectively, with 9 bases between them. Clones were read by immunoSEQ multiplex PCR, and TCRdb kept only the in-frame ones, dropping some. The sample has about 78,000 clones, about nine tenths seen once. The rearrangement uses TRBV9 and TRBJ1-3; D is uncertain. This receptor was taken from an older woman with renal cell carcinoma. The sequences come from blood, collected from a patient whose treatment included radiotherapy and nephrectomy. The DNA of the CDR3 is TGTGCCAGCAGCGCACGCAGGTACACCATATATTTT. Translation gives CASSARRYTIYF.